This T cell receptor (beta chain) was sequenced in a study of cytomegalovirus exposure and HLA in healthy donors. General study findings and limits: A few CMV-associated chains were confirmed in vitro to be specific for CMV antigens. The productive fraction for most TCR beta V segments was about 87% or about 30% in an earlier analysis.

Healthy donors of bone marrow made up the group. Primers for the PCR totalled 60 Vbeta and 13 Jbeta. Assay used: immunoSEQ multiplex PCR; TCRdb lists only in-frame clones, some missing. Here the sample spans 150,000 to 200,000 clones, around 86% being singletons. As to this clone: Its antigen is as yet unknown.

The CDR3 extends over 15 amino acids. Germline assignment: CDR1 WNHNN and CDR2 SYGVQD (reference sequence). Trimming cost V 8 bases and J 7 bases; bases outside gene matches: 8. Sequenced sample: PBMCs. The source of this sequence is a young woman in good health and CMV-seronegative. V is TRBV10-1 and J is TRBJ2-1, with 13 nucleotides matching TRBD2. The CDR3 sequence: CASGETSGGWNEQFF. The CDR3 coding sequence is TGCGCCAGCGGGGAGACTAGCGGGGGGTGGAATGAGCAGTTCTTC.